This T cell receptor beta chain comes out of a study of cytomegalovirus exposure and HLA in healthy donors. Findings and caveats of the study: Links to common viral pathogens appeared, in a later analysis, for several of the most significant clusters.

This CDR3 is 12 amino acids long. V lost 6 bases and J lost 7, with 15 bases in between. Looked up from germline, CDR1 is SQVTM and CDR2 is ANQGSEA. The PCR contained 60 Vbeta and 13 Jbeta primers. Using immunoSEQ multiplex PCR, the repertoire was profiled, and TCRdb retains in-frame clones only, with some absent. This table has about 88,000 clones, around 90% appearing once. In the case of this clone: Antigen specificity is unknown.

Specimen: PBMCs. J is TRBJ1-1 and V is TRBV29-1, with unresolved D. The origin of this receptor is a man between 18 and 35 years old in good health and CMV-seronegative. The CDR3 is CSVGGQPREAFF. In nucleotides, the CDR3 is TGCAGCGTCGGCGGGCAGCCTCGTGAAGCTTTCTTT. The full variable domain, rest sourced from reference TRBV29-1 and TRBJ1-1, is SAVISQKPSRDICQRGTSLTIQCQVDSQVTMMFWYRQQPGQSLTLIATANQGSEATYESGFVIDKFPISRPNLTFSTLTVSNMSPEDSSIYLCSVGGQPREAFFGQGTRLTVV.